Below are 28 T cell receptor beta chains sequenced from a single sample in a study of OX40 agonist ivuxolimab in advanced cancers. Assay used: immunoSEQ multiplex PCR; TCRdb lists only in-frame clones, some missing. The data contain over 150,000 clones, 90% to 95% of them seen just once; the ten biggest clones take up about 0.31%. Sequencing was performed on CD4+ or CD8+ T cells sorted from blood, taken in a trial of the OX40 agonist ivuxolimab. These receptors were taken from an adult with an advanced solid tumor such as melanoma, head and neck, liver or kidney cancer.

The chain combines TRBV4-3 with TRBJ1-1; perhaps TRBD1 as D (6 bases). Germline V gene data show CDR1 as LGHNA and CDR2 as YSLEER. V was pared by 3 bases and J by 1 base, with 12 bases between. This CDR3 spans 15 amino acids. CDR3 loop: CASSQGAQPNTEAFF. The CDR3 DNA reads TGCGCCAGCAGCCAGGGGGCTCAGCCGAACACTGAAGCTTTCTTT.

The J gene is TRBJ1-1, the V gene TRBV6-5; D gene unclear. The V gene lost 6 bases and the J gene lost 3 bases, with 11 bases spanning the gap. The germline V gene has CDR1 MNHEY and CDR2 SVGAGI. The CDR3 has 13 amino acids. CDR3 sequence reads: CASRRPGYTEAFF. CDR3 bases: TGTGCCAGCAGAAGGCCCGGCTACACTGAAGCTTTCTTT.

The rearrangement joins TRBV28 to TRBJ2-6, with unresolved D. CDR3 length: 15 residues. Germline values: CDR1 MDHEN, CDR2 SYDVKM. The V end was cut by 2 bases, the J end by 0 bases, with 5 bases between. Written as DNA, the CDR3 is TGTGCCAGCAGTTTAGCCTCCTCTGGGGCCAACGTCCTGACTTTC. Translated: CASSLASSGANVLTF.

CDR3 bases: TGTGCCAGCAGCGTAGATAAGGACAGGGTCTACGAGCAGTACTTC. Protein sequence: CASSVDKDRVYEQYF. The gene calls are TRBV9 and TRBJ2-7; TRBD1 matches at 8 bases. The CDR3 sequence is 15 residues long. The V gene end was trimmed by 0 bases and the J gene end by 3 bases; junction bases not matched to a gene: 5. CDR1 and CDR2 (germline): SGDLS, YYNGEE.

This chain connects TRBV28 to TRBJ1-1, with TRBD1 identical over 9 bases. The germline V gene has CDR1 MDHEN and CDR2 SYDVKM. V was pared by 0 bases and J by 6 bases, with 8 bases of the junction left unmatched. The CDR3 covers 16 residues. This chain's CDR3 is CASSLWEGQGVAEAFF. In DNA form, the CDR3 reads TGTGCCAGCAGTTTATGGGAGGGACAGGGAGTGGCTGAAGCTTTCTTT.

The chain combines TRBV19 with TRBJ1-2; D call uncertain. CDR1 and CDR2 (germline): LNHDA, SQIVND (reference sequence). This CDR3 contains 13 residues. V was trimmed by 5 bases and J by 0 bases, leaving 7 bases between them. The CDR3 loop is CASSQRANYGYTF. The CDR3 DNA follows: TGTGCCAGTAGTCAGAGGGCTAACTATGGCTACACCTTC.

The genes are TRBV29-1 and TRBJ1-2; a weak D match, TRBD1 (5 bases). V was trimmed by 5 bases and J by 6 bases, leaving 16 bases between them. CDR3 size: 13 residues. The germline CDR1 and CDR2 sequences are SQVTM and ANQGSEA. The CDR3 sequence: CSVQRGPLDGYTF. The CDR3, as DNA: TGCAGCGTTCAAAGGGGCCCCCTCGATGGCTACACCTTC.

V and J are TRBV4-3 and TRBJ2-3, with 8 positions matching TRBD1. The CDR3 has 15 amino acids. Trimming at V came to 4 bases and at J to 1 base, leaving 4 bases not matched to a gene. Germline V gives CDR1 LGHNA, CDR2 YSLEER. In nucleotides, the CDR3 is TGCGCCAGCAGCCGGACAGGGAAGCGCACAGATACGCAGTATTTT. Residues: CASSRTGKRTDTQYF.

CDR3 sequence: CSASINTEAFF. DNA of the CDR3: TGCAGTGCTAGTATTAACACTGAAGCTTTCTTT. The chain employs TRBV20-1 and TRBJ1-1; D remains unclear. There are 11 residues in the CDR3. Looked up from germline, CDR1 is DFQATT and CDR2 is SNEGSKA (reference sequence). Trimming stripped 3 bases from V and 2 bases from J, with 4 bases between.

The rearrangement links TRBV11-2 to TRBJ2-7, with unresolved D. Trimming pared 0 bases from V and 2 bases from J, leaving 20 bases between. CDR3 length equals 18 residues. Germline V CDR1 and CDR2: SGHAT, FQNNGV. The CDR3 nucleotides are TGTGCCAGCAGCTTAGATAGAACACGATTACGCCGTCCCTACGAGCAGTACTTC. Its translation is CASSLDRTRLRRPYEQYF.

The genes are TRBV7-9 and TRBJ1-2; 7 bases agree with TRBD1. With 7 bases clipped from V and 11 bases from J, the junction kept 16 bases outside the gene matches. The CDR3 is 14 amino acids. From germline, CDR1 is SEHNR and CDR2 FQNEAQ (reference sequence). The CDR3 sequence is CASTSGQVWLGYTF. Here the CDR3 DNA reads TGTGCCAGCACCTCAGGACAGGTCTGGTTGGGTTACACCTTC.

The rearrangement links TRBV15 to TRBJ1-1; D is unresolved. Trimming stripped 5 bases from V and 0 bases from J, with 25 bases between. This CDR3 is built from 19 residues. CDR1 LNHNV and CDR2 YYDKDF come from the germline V gene (reference sequence). Here the CDR3 reads CATSALRVLNPDLNTEAFF. The CDR3 bases are TGTGCCACCAGCGCCCTCCGGGTCTTAAATCCGGATCTGAACACTGAAGCTTTCTTT.

This clone was counted between two and nine times. This chain links TRBV21-1 with TRBJ2-3; the D call of TRBD2 is as the table states it, not checked on the DNA. TRBV21-1 is a pseudogene. CDR3 length: 19 amino acids. CDR3 sequence reads: CASSLMRGKQREGTDTQYF. The CDR3 DNA is TGTGCCAGCAGCCTCATGAGGGGGAAACAGCGGGAGGGCACAGATACGCAGTATTTT.

The chain employs TRBV7-8 and TRBJ2-1, with 9 bases fitting TRBD1. The CDR3 consists of 16 residues. Germline-derived CDR1 and CDR2 are SGHVS and FQNEAQ. Trimming removed 8 bases from V and 5 bases from J; junction bases left unmatched: 13. This CDR3 reads CASCALGQGGNNEQFF. The CDR3 coding sequence is TGTGCCAGCTGCGCCTTGGGACAGGGAGGAAACAATGAGCAGTTCTTC.

V is TRBV5-6 and J is TRBJ2-5; the D gene is possibly TRBD2 (6 bases). The germline CDR1 and CDR2 sequences are SGHDT and YYEEEE. V was pared by 4 bases and J by 5 bases, with 12 bases between. This CDR3 comprises 13 residues. The CDR3 loop reads CASSRRGRETQYF. DNA of the CDR3: TGTGCCAGCAGCCGGAGGGGTAGGGAGACCCAGTACTTC.

This clone was counted a single time. The V call is TRBV7-2, the J call TRBJ2-7; D is uncertain. The V gene's germline CDR1 is SGHTA and CDR2 FQGNSA. The CDR3 is 16 residues long. V lost 0 bases and J 2 bases, leaving 14 bases between the germline ends. CDR3 loop: CASSLALPPGTYEQYF. CDR3 DNA sequence: TGTGCCAGCAGCTTAGCCCTCCCCCCCGGCACCTACGAGCAGTACTTC.

The CDR3 DNA reads as TGTGCCAGCAGCTTAGCAATTGACTATGGCTACACCTTC. This encodes CASSLAIDYGYTF. The genes are TRBV6-5 and TRBJ1-2; D not resolved. Per germline, CDR1 MNHEY and CDR2 SVGAGI. The CDR3 spans 13 residues. The germline V and J ends were trimmed by 6 bases and 3 bases, with 11 bases remaining between them.

The chain employs TRBV6-6 and TRBJ1-1, with D hard to call. Trimming pared 5 bases from V and 4 bases from J, leaving 11 bases between. Germline V CDR1 and CDR2: MNHNY, SVGAGI (reference sequence). The CDR3 loop spans 13 amino acids. DNA for the CDR3: TGTGCCAGCAGTCCTGGACTGGGCACTGAAGCTTTCTTT. It is translated as CASSPGLGTEAFF.

The gene calls are TRBV7-2 and TRBJ1-5; the D gene is possibly TRBD1 (6 bases). The CDR3 has 15 amino acids. The germline gives CDR1 SGHTA, CDR2 FQGNSA. Trimming removed 5 bases from V and 2 bases from J, with 13 bases in between. This chain's CDR3 is CASSRTTGGNQPQHF. The CDR3, as DNA: TGTGCCAGCAGCCGGACGACAGGAGGCAATCAGCCCCAGCATTTT.

The V gene is TRBV2, the J gene TRBJ1-6; D is ambiguous. Per germline, CDR1 SNHLY and CDR2 FYNNEI. CDR3 length: 13 residues. CDR3 amino acids: CATELAYNSPLHF. The CDR3 bases are TGTGCAACCGAGCTGGCCTATAATTCACCCCTCCACTTT.

This clone has a single count. This sequence joins TRBV7-7 and TRBJ1-1, with TRBD1 identical over 8 bases. This CDR3 has 16 amino acids. After removal of 6 bases from V and 4 bases from J, the junction contained 13 bases not matched to a gene. The V gene's germline CDR1 is SSHAT and CDR2 FNYEAQ (reference sequence). The CDR3 DNA reads TGTGCCAGCAGTCCCTCCGATGGACAGGGACTCACTGAAGCTTTCTTT. It encodes CASSPSDGQGLTEAFF.

The V gene is TRBV28, the J gene TRBJ1-5; maybe TRBD1 (5 bases). Germline values: CDR1 MDHEN, CDR2 SYDVKM. Trimming pared 6 bases from V and 3 bases from J, leaving 21 bases between. The CDR3 has 17 residues. CDR3 sequence reads: CASRHGTPRRSNQPQHF. The CDR3 bases are TGTGCCAGCAGGCACGGGACGCCCAGAAGGTCCAATCAGCCCCAGCATTTT.

This clone was seen only once. V is TRBV7-2 and J is TRBJ1-1, with D hard to call. The CDR3 has 12 amino acids. The V and J ends lost 5 bases and 7 bases respectively, with 11 bases between them. Germline V lookup: CDR1 SGHTA, CDR2 FQGNSA. Written as DNA, the CDR3 is TGTGCCAGCAGCCTAGTGGGGATTGAAGCTTTCTTT. The encoded protein is CASSLVGIEAFF.

This clone was counted a single time. The V gene is TRBV16, the J gene TRBJ2-4; D remains ambiguous. CDR3 size: 14 residues. Deletions cut 0 bases from V and 14 bases from J, with 17 bases between. The germline V gene encodes CDR1 KGHSY and CDR2 FQNENV. The CDR3 here is CASSQSNMGSSEYF. CDR3 bases: TGTGCCAGCAGCCAATCTAATATGGGTTCCTCCGAGTACTTC.

V usage is TRBV5-4 and J usage is TRBJ2-2; D is undetermined. CDR3 length: 14 amino acids. V lost 2 bases and J lost 1, with 6 bases in between. The germline gives CDR1 SGHNT, CDR2 YYREEE (reference sequence). The CDR3 DNA reads TGTGCCAGCAGCTTACAGTTGAACACCGGGGAGCTGTTTTTT. Its protein product is CASSLQLNTGELFF.

CDR3 loop: CASSQGLRVTNEKLFF. The DNA for the CDR3 is TGCGCCAGCAGCCAAGGACTCAGGGTCACTAATGAAAAACTGTTTTTT. The chain joins TRBV4-3 to TRBJ1-4, with D maybe TRBD1 (5 bases). This CDR3 spans 16 amino acids. V lost 1 base to trimming and J lost 2 bases, with 11 bases between them. Per germline, CDR1 LGHNA and CDR2 YSLEER.

V and J are TRBV19 and TRBJ1-2; 9 bases line up with TRBD1. The V and J ends lost 9 bases and 8 bases, in that order; junction bases with no gene match: 10. Germline loops: CDR1 LNHDA, CDR2 SQIVND (reference sequence). This CDR3 is 13 amino acids long. The CDR3 reads CARLPGQGQGYTF. CDR3 coding DNA: TGTGCCAGACTACCGGGACAGGGCCAAGGCTACACCTTC.

CDR3 coding DNA: TGTGCCAGCAGCGGGTCATCGTCCTTCTATGAAAAACTGTTTTTT. This translates into CASSGSSSFYEKLFF. The chain employs TRBV9 and TRBJ1-4, with D unresolved. Germline CDR1 reads SGDLS; CDR2 reads YYNGEE. This CDR3 contains 15 residues. The germline V and J ends were trimmed by 3 bases and 6 bases, with 15 bases remaining between them.